The T cell receptor beta chain under discussion was sequenced for a study of blood T cell repertoires in COVID-19. Study overall: The United States, Italy and Spain were the sources of the acute and convalescent COVID-19 samples. From T cells, B-cell-depleted T cells, or PBMCs came the material, which was cDNA or gDNA.

The CDR3 is 13 amino acids. V lost 2 bases and J 4 bases, leaving 8 bases between the germline ends. Germline V gene sequence: CDR1 MNHEY, CDR2 SVGAGI. Per the authors' pipeline: The assay estimated nucleated cells by amplifying reference gene primers. The repertoire was sequenced with immunoSEQ multiplex PCR; TCRdb's copy has only in-frame clones and lacks some. Clone size and the V and J calls come from that table; the DNA yielded D and trimming. The table lists some 160,000 clones, roughly 90% of them singletons, with 3% to 4% in the top ten. On this clone: Other DNA variants within this sample encode the same CDR3.

Sequenced input: peripheral blood. V and J are TRBV6-5 and TRBJ2-5; the D gene is possibly TRBD1 (6 bases). The sequence was collected from a woman between 65 and 79 years old with acute or convalescent COVID-19. This CDR3 is CASSYSRGETQYF. The CDR3 region has the DNA TGTGCCAGCAGTTACAGCAGGGGAGAGACCCAGTACTTC.